These 20 T cell receptor beta chains were all obtained from the same sample, sequenced in a study of metastatic and nonmetastatic thyroid tumors. Prior to thyroid surgery, none of the patients had received any treatment. MiXCR was used by TCRdb to re-call the PCR reads. The table lists 23,000 or so clones, about 25% of them singletons. Material for sequencing was tumor tissue. The receptors come from a female donor with papillary thyroid cancer or a benign thyroid nodule (not recorded which). Some clones in this sample may be carry-over from other donors' samples.

The V gene is TRBV20-1, the J gene TRBJ1-5, with 7 bases aligning to TRBD1. CDR1 and CDR2 from the germline V gene are DFQATT and SNEGSKA (reference sequence). This CDR3 contains 16 residues. V dropped 0 bases and J dropped 6; count of bases not matched to a gene: 11. The CDR3 sequence is CSAREDSTGYLQPQHF. The CDR3, as DNA: TGCAGTGCTAGAGAGGATTCGACAGGGTATCTTCAGCCCCAGCATTTT.

This clone showed up many times. This sample includes further DNA sequences coding for the same CDR3. This rearrangement joins TRBV7-6 to TRBJ1-4; D is undetermined. Deletions cut 1 base from V and 8 bases from J, with 14 bases between. The germline CDR1 and CDR2 sequences are SGHVS and FNYEAQ. The CDR3 runs 15 residues. CDR3 in amino acids: CASSLGASGSEKLFF. CDR3 nucleotide sequence: TGTGCCAGCAGCTTAGGGGCTTCCGGTTCCGAAAAACTGTTTTTT.

The chain is built from TRBV18 and TRBJ1-1; tentatively, D is TRBD1 (6 bases). Trimming took 4 bases from V and 3 from J, leaving 18 bases between them. Germline V gives CDR1 KGHSH, CDR2 LQKENI. The CDR3 is 16 residues long. CDR3 nucleotides: TGTGCCAGCTCACTCCGGAAACAGGGCTACTACACTGAAGCTTTCTTT. Protein product: CASSLRKQGYYTEAFF.

The chain has TRBV5-1 and TRBJ1-2, with TRBD1 matching 11 bases. This CDR3 is 16 amino acids long. V trimming: 3 bases; J trimming: 4 bases; junction bases outside the gene matches: 8. CDR1 and CDR2 from the germline V gene are SGHRS and YFSETQ. In DNA form, the CDR3 reads TGCGCCAGCAGCTCCGGGACAGGGGGTTTTATCTATGGCTACACCTTC. This encodes CASSSGTGGFIYGYTF.

This clone was seen ten or more times. Distinct nucleotide sequences in the sample also encode this CDR3. The DNA for the CDR3 is TGTGCCAGCAGTGCAACCGGGACTACCACAGATACGCAGTATTTT. This sequence encodes CASSATGTTTDTQYF. This sequence joins TRBV9 and TRBJ2-3, with 7 bases aligning to TRBD2. The CDR3 loop spans 15 amino acids. The germline V gene encodes CDR1 SGDLS and CDR2 YYNGEE. V shed 5 bases and J 2 bases; nucleotides not matched to a gene: 8.

The chain carries TRBV28 and TRBJ2-5; TRBD2 matches 7 bases. The CDR3 totals 15 residues. CDR1 is MDHEN, CDR2 SYDVKM, per germline. V lost 6 bases to trimming and J lost 5 bases; unmatched junction nucleotides: 12. The chain's CDR3 is CASRSGTLSGETQYF. The CDR3 nucleotides are TGTGCCAGCAGGTCTGGAACACTTAGCGGGGAGACCCAGTACTTC.

This clone was seen repeatedly, ten times or more. This chain uses TRBV7-3 with TRBJ2-1, with 7 bases identical to TRBD2. The CDR3 spans 16 residues. V shed 0 bases, J shed 0 bases, and the junction held 2 bases outside the gene matches. Germline V gene data show CDR1 as SGHTA and CDR2 as FQGTGA. CDR3 bases: TGTGCCAGCAGCTTAACGGGGGGGAGCTCCTACAATGAGCAGTTCTTC. Its translation: CASSLTGGSSYNEQFF.

The chain carries TRBV7-7 and TRBJ2-1; 8 bases align to TRBD2. Germline V gene data show CDR1 as SSHAT and CDR2 as FNYEAQ (reference sequence). The J segment lost 1 base and the V segment lost 5 bases, leaving 10 bases of the junction unmatched. The CDR3 is 17 amino acids. The CDR3 DNA reads TGTGCCAGCAGCCCCCTAGCGGGCGGGCCGTCCTACAATGAGCAGTTCTTC. It encodes CASSPLAGGPSYNEQFF.

This clone appeared many times. The chain recombines TRBV4-1 with TRBJ2-3; D is undetermined. Germline V gene data show CDR1 as MGHRA and CDR2 as YSYEKL. CDR3 length: 14 amino acids. Between the trimmed V and J ends, which lost 1 base and 6 bases, there was a span of 11 bases. The CDR3 sequence is CASSQVASPDTQYF. CDR3 nucleotides: TGCGCCAGCAGCCAAGTCGCCTCACCGGATACGCAGTATTTT.

In its sample, this clone was seen a few times. This rearrangement joins TRBV19 to TRBJ1-5; D not resolved. CDR1 is LNHDA and CDR2 is SQIVND in the germline V gene (reference sequence). With 8 bases removed from V and 7 bases from J, the gap between germline ends came to 12 bases. This CDR3 is 12 amino acids long. Written as DNA, the CDR3 is TGTGCCAGTGGGTCAACGGGCCAGCCCCAGCATTTT. Translation: CASGSTGQPQHF. Using reference TRBV19 and TRBJ1-5 for the parts outside the CDR3, the full variable domain is DGGITQSPKYLFRKEGQNVTLSCEQNLNHDAMYWYRQDPGQGLRLIYYSQIVNDFQKGDIAEGYSVSREKKESFPLTVTSAQKNPTAFYLCASGSTGQPQHFGDGTRLSIL.

This chain uses TRBV7-6 with TRBJ2-5; 9 nucleotides line up with TRBD2. Germline CDR1 reads SGHVS; CDR2 reads FNYEAQ. CDR3 length: 15 amino acids. V lost 1 base and J lost 2; bases outside the gene matches: 2. This CDR3 is CASSLGAGGQETQYF. CDR3 bases: TGTGCCAGCAGCTTAGGGGCGGGAGGGCAAGAGACCCAGTACTTC. The variable domain in full, completed from reference TRBV7-6 and TRBJ2-5, reads GAGVSQSPRYKVTKRGQDVALRCDPISGHVSLYWYRQALGQGPEFLTYFNYEAQQDKSGLPNDRFSAERPEGSISTLTIQRTEQRDSAMYRCASSLGAGGQETQYFGPGTRLLVL.

Comments on this clone: The junction shows a germline mismatch at one end, possibly a read error. The chain uses TRBV5-1 and TRBJ2-3; possible D gene TRBD2, 6 bases. The CDR3 is made up of 15 amino acids. Germline assignment: CDR1 SGHRS and CDR2 YFSETQ. CDR3 DNA sequence: TGCGCCAGCCGCTTTACGGGGGAAGTCACAGATACGCAGTATTTT. Translating it yields CASRFTGEVTDTQYF.

This clone was counted at least ten times. The rearrangement uses TRBV2 and TRBJ2-1, with 7 bases lining up with TRBD2. There are 16 residues in the CDR3. V lost 5 bases to trimming and J lost 0 bases; unmatched junction nucleotides: 7. Germline lookup yields CDR1 SNHLY and CDR2 FYNNEI. The CDR3 loop reads CASSPSGGSSYNEQFF. The CDR3 DNA reads TGTGCCAGCAGTCCTTCCGGGGGGAGCTCCTACAATGAGCAGTTCTTC.

In this sample, this clone is medium-sized. This rearrangement joins TRBV4-1 to TRBJ2-7; D possibly uses TRBD1 or TRBD2 (6 bases each). With 0 bases removed from V and 1 base from J, the gap between germline ends came to 10 bases. CDR3 length: 15 residues. CDR1 and CDR2 (germline): MGHRA, YSYEKL. CDR3 amino acids: CASSQERGPSYEQYF. The CDR3 region has the DNA TGCGCCAGCAGCCAAGAACGGGGGCCGTCCTACGAGCAGTACTTC.

The table lists this clone with many counts. The rearrangement links TRBV20-1 to TRBJ2-7, with 12 bases fitting TRBD2. The CDR3 is 16 amino acids. V trimming: 0 bases; J trimming: 6 bases; junction bases outside the gene matches: 9. Germline CDR1 reads DFQATT; CDR2 reads SNEGSKA (reference sequence). The CDR3 bases are TGCAGTGCTAGAGATCTAGCGGGGGGGCCGATCGGCGAGCAGTACTTC. It encodes CSARDLAGGPIGEQYF.

This clone was seen ten or more times. This rearrangement joins TRBV5-4 to TRBJ1-2, with 11 bases identical to TRBD1. Germline CDR1 is SGHNT and CDR2 is YYREEE (reference sequence). This CDR3 has 17 residues. J gave up 4 bases and V 1 base, and 9 bases lay outside the gene matches. The CDR3 region is CASSLSGTGGFIYGYTF. CDR3 nucleotide sequence: TGTGCCAGCAGCTTGTCCGGGACAGGGGGTTTTATCTATGGCTACACCTTC.

A few counts support this clone. Its ends do not fully match the called genes, so a read error is possible. The chain has TRBV6-1 and TRBJ1-5; D possibly corresponds to TRBD1 (6 bases). CDR1 is MNHNS and CDR2 is SASEGT in the germline V gene. The CDR3 contains 14 residues. The CDR3 DNA reads TGTGCCAGCAGATCAGAGACAGGCAATCATCCCCATCATTTT. It yields the protein CASRSETGNHPHHF.

This chain links TRBV9 with TRBJ2-7, with 10 bases matching TRBD1. This CDR3 comprises 13 residues. V trimming: 4 bases; J trimming: 7 bases; junction bases outside the gene matches: 5. In germline, CDR1 is SGDLS, CDR2 YYNGEE. In DNA, the CDR3 is TGTGCCAGCAGCATCGACAGGGGGCAAGAGCAGTACTTC. Translation: CASSIDRGQEQYF.

The chain combines TRBV7-9 with TRBJ2-3; either TRBD1 or TRBD2 may fit D (5 bases each). Germline CDR1 and CDR2: SEHNR and FQNEAQ (reference sequence). The V and J ends lost 6 bases and 4 bases respectively, with 11 bases between them. The CDR3 length is 13 residues. The DNA of the CDR3 is TGTGCCAGCAGTAGAGGGGAAGCAGATACGCAGTATTTT. It translates to CASSRGEADTQYF.

The sample holds a few counts of this clone. A single base separates this from a much larger clone, so it may be a read error. The rearrangement joins TRBV6-2 or TRBV6-3 to TRBJ2-3; 7 positions agree with TRBD1. Looked up from germline, CDR1 is MNHEY and CDR2 is SVGEGT. The CDR3 extends over 15 amino acids. In nucleotides, the CDR3 is TGTGCTAGCAGCCCCGGACAGGTAGAGGCAGATACGCAGTATTTT. It codes for CASSPGQVEADTQYF.